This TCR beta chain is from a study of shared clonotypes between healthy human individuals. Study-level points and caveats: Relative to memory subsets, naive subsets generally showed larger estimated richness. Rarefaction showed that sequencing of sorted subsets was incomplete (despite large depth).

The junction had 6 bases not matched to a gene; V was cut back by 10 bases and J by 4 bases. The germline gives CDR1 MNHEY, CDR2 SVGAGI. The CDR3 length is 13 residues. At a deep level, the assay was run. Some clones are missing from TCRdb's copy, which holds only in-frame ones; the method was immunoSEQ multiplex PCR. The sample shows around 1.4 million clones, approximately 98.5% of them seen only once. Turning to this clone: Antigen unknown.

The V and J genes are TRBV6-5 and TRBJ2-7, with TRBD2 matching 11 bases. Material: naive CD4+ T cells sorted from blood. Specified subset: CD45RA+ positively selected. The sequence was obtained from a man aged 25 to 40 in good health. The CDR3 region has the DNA TGTGCCACCCAACTAGCGGGAGTGTACGAGCAGTACTTC. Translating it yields CATQLAGVYEQYF.